The 4 T cell receptor beta chains below were found in one sample sequenced in a study of blood T cell repertoires in COVID-19. Sequenced by immunoSEQ multiplex PCR; TCRdb stores in-frame clones only, minus some. The sample carries 230,000 or so clones, more than 75% recorded once. Sequenced sample: peripheral blood. These receptors all stem from a man aged 35-49 years with active or convalescent COVID-19.

The genes are TRBV27 and TRBJ2-2, with a weak D call TRBD2 (5 bases). Deletions cut 6 bases from V and 9 bases from J, with 11 bases between. Germline CDR1 reads MNHEY; CDR2 reads SMNVEV (reference sequence). CDR3 length: 12 residues. CDR3 sequence: CASRRAGRELFF. The CDR3 DNA follows: TGTGCCAGCAGGCGGGCCGGGAGGGAGCTGTTTTTT.

The gene calls are TRBV5-4 and TRBJ2-6; 10 bases agree with TRBD1. Per the germline V gene, CDR1 is SGHNT and CDR2 is YYREEE (reference sequence). This CDR3 region has 17 residues. V dropped 2 bases and J dropped 2; count of bases not matched to a gene: 4. The CDR3 protein is CASSFRGQGTGANVLTF. The CDR3 bases are TGTGCCAGCAGCTTTAGGGGACAGGGGACTGGGGCCAACGTCCTGACTTTC.

This chain connects TRBV6-5 to TRBJ2-4; 9 bases map to TRBD1. From germline, CDR1 is MNHEY and CDR2 SVGAGI. V lost 0 bases to trimming and J lost 7 bases; unmatched junction nucleotides: 7. This CDR3 contains 16 residues. The CDR3 DNA sequence: TGTGCCAGCAGTTACTCCCCGGGACAGGGAAGGAACATTCAGTACTTC. Translation: CASSYSPGQGRNIQYF.

V is TRBV27 and J is TRBJ1-1; D not certain. The CDR3 is 14 amino acids. Trimming took 2 bases from V and 2 from J, leaving 9 bases between them. Germline V gives CDR1 MNHEY, CDR2 SMNVEV (reference sequence). The CDR3 here is CASSLGGINTEAFF. The CDR3 DNA reads TGTGCCAGCAGTTTAGGAGGGATTAACACTGAAGCTTTCTTT.